A selection of T cell receptor beta chains follows, all from one sample in a study of cytomegalovirus exposure and HLA in healthy donors. Using immunoSEQ multiplex PCR, the repertoire was profiled, and TCRdb retains in-frame clones only, with some absent. The data contain over 150,000 clones, roughly 79% of them singletons. Sequences were obtained from PBMCs. The origin of the receptors is a male donor in good health and CMV-seropositive. Each CDR3 is given with its conserved first and last residue. Each record gives: clone size, D gene, V gene, J gene, CDR3 protein, CDR3 DNA. The D gene is left open where the match is weak. Part of the rows lack a size; the others show once, few, many or a class for expanded clones.

clone_size: few
d_call: NA
v_call: TRBV2
j_call: TRBJ1-1
cdr3_aa: CASRQGNTEAFF
cdr3_nt: TGTGCCAGCCGGCAGGGGAACACTGAAGCTTTCTTT

clone_size: NA
d_call: TRBD1
v_call: TRBV7-9
j_call: TRBJ1-1
cdr3_aa: CASSSTGSEAFF
cdr3_nt: TGTGCCAGCAGTTCGACAGGGAGTGAAGCTTTCTTT

clone_size: NA
d_call: TRBD2
v_call: TRBV4-3
j_call: TRBJ2-5
cdr3_aa: CASSQERGGGETQYF
cdr3_nt: TGCGCCAGCAGCCAAGAGCGGGGGGGCGGGGAGACCCAGTACTTC

clone_size: NA
d_call: NA
v_call: TRBV5-1
j_call: TRBJ2-7
cdr3_aa: CASSFYPSNEQYF
cdr3_nt: TGCGCCAGCAGCTTTTATCCGAGTAACGAGCAGTACTTC

clone_size: NA
d_call: TRBD1
v_call: TRBV6-5
j_call: TRBJ1-5
cdr3_aa: CASSPRTGDQPQHF
cdr3_nt: TGTGCCAGCAGTCCACGGACAGGGGATCAGCCCCAGCATTTT

clone_size: NA
d_call: NA
v_call: TRBV7-2
j_call: TRBJ2-2
cdr3_aa: CASSLDLRIGELFF
cdr3_nt: TGTGCCAGCAGCTTAGATCTCAGGATCGGGGAGCTGTTTTTT

clone_size: NA
d_call: TRBD1
v_call: TRBV13
j_call: TRBJ2-2
cdr3_aa: CASSPAGTGTGELFF
cdr3_nt: TGTGCCAGCAGCCCCGCCGGGACAGGGACCGGGGAGCTGTTTTTT

clone_size: NA
d_call: TRBD1
v_call: TRBV6-1
j_call: TRBJ1-2
cdr3_aa: CASRTGAYGYTF
cdr3_nt: TGTGCCAGCAGAACAGGGGCTTATGGCTACACCTTC

clone_size: NA
d_call: NA
v_call: TRBV27
j_call: TRBJ2-7
cdr3_aa: CASSLSRFGLGAQSYEQYF
cdr3_nt: TGTGCCAGCAGTTTATCGAGGTTTGGTCTGGGGGCCCAATCCTACGAGCAGTACTTC

clone_size: NA
d_call: NA
v_call: TRBV11-3
j_call: TRBJ2-1
cdr3_aa: CASSPADVGEQFF
cdr3_nt: TGTGCCAGCAGCCCCGCGGATGTTGGGGAGCAGTTCTTC

clone_size: once
d_call: NA
v_call: TRBV11-2
j_call: TRBJ1-1
cdr3_aa: CASSPLRGNTEAFF
cdr3_nt: TGTGCCAGCAGCCCCCTTAGGGGGAACACTGAAGCTTTCTTT

clone_size: NA
d_call: NA
v_call: TRBV2
j_call: TRBJ1-4
cdr3_aa: CASTRRQVPNEKLFF
cdr3_nt: TGTGCCAGCACCAGACGACAGGTCCCTAATGAAAAACTGTTTTTT

clone_size: NA
d_call: TRBD1
v_call: TRBV9
j_call: TRBJ1-1
cdr3_aa: CASSPPDRTTEAFF
cdr3_nt: TGTGCCAGCAGCCCTCCGGACAGGACCACTGAAGCTTTCTTT

clone_size: NA
d_call: TRBD1
v_call: TRBV5-1
j_call: TRBJ1-6
cdr3_aa: CASARDRGLLSPLHF
cdr3_nt: TGCGCCAGCGCACGGGACAGGGGGCTTCTCTCACCCCTCCACTTT

clone_size: NA
d_call: TRBD2
v_call: TRBV30
j_call: TRBJ2-5
cdr3_aa: CAWSRSLGTSGGMETQYF
cdr3_nt: TGTGCCTGGAGTCGAAGCCTCGGGACTAGCGGGGGGATGGAGACCCAGTACTTC

clone_size: NA
d_call: NA
v_call: TRBV19
j_call: TRBJ1-2
cdr3_aa: CASSASFMGGANGYTF
cdr3_nt: TGTGCCAGTAGTGCAAGTTTTATGGGGGGGGCAAATGGCTACACCTTC

clone_size: NA
d_call: NA
v_call: TRBV23-1
j_call: TRBJ2-6
cdr3_aa: CARGGGAPGANVLTF
cdr3_nt: TGCGCCAGGGGAGGCGGGGCTCCAGGGGCCAACGTCCTGACTTTC

clone_size: NA
d_call: NA
v_call: TRBV27
j_call: TRBJ2-3
cdr3_aa: CASSRLSVTTDTQYF
cdr3_nt: TGTGCCAGCAGTCGACTGAGCGTGACCACAGATACGCAGTATTTT

clone_size: NA
d_call: NA
v_call: TRBV5-1
j_call: TRBJ1-5
cdr3_aa: CASSQGRDQPQHF
cdr3_nt: TGCGCCAGCAGTCAGGGGAGAGATCAGCCCCAGCATTTT

clone_size: NA
d_call: TRBD2
v_call: TRBV9
j_call: TRBJ2-2
cdr3_aa: CASSAFSGTSGVSSTGELFF
cdr3_nt: TGTGCCAGCAGCGCCTTTTCCGGGACTAGCGGGGTTTCGAGCACCGGGGAGCTGTTTTTT

clone_size: NA
d_call: TRBD2
v_call: TRBV9
j_call: TRBJ2-7
cdr3_aa: CASSVSLAGGEQYF
cdr3_nt: TGTGCCAGCAGCGTCTCACTAGCGGGAGGCGAGCAGTACTTC

clone_size: NA
d_call: NA
v_call: TRBV7-9
j_call: TRBJ1-1
cdr3_aa: CASSQVNTEAFF
cdr3_nt: TGTGCCAGCAGTCAGGTTAACACTGAAGCTTTCTTT

clone_size: NA
d_call: NA
v_call: TRBV7-9
j_call: TRBJ1-1
cdr3_aa: CASSFLDGTEAFF
cdr3_nt: TGTGCCAGCAGCTTCCTAGATGGGACTGAAGCTTTCTTT

clone_size: NA
d_call: NA
v_call: TRBV7-9
j_call: TRBJ1-4
cdr3_aa: CASSAYGDSNEKLFF
cdr3_nt: TGTGCCAGCAGTGCCTATGGAGACTCTAATGAAAAACTGTTTTTT

clone_size: few
d_call: TRBD1
v_call: TRBV6-1
j_call: TRBJ1-1
cdr3_aa: CASSESGTGSEAFF
cdr3_nt: TGTGCCAGCAGTGAATCCGGGACAGGGTCTGAAGCTTTCTTT